This entry features one T cell receptor (beta chain) sequence. This record comes from a study of monozygotic twins with inflammatory bowel disease. The CDR3 contains 13 residues. Germline V gives CDR1 SGHTA, CDR2 FQGNSA. TCRdb processed the 5' RACE reads again and assigns one entry to each CDR3 protein, with no DNA. The listing contains more than 300,000 distinct CDR3 sequences. The sequencing input was blood. The genes are TRBV7-2 and TRBJ1-5; TCRdb's D call of TRBD1 is untestable without DNA. The receptor comes from a human donor with ulcerative colitis or Crohn's disease, or a healthy co-twin of an affected twin (not recorded which). The CDR3 loop reads CASSNRVDRPQHF.